Below are 5 T cell receptor beta chains sequenced from a single sample in a study of shared clonotypes between healthy human individuals. Assay: immunoSEQ multiplex PCR; the TCRdb copy retains only in-frame clones and omits some. The sample lists around 2.5 million clones, more than 85% occurring once. The sequencing input was naive CD4+ T cells from PBMCs. Documented subset: CD45RA+ positively selected. These receptors all stem from a man between 18 and 29 years old in good health. Some clones in this sample may be carry-over from other donors' samples.

The chain links TRBV5-1 to TRBJ1-2, with D possibly TRBD1 on 5 matching bases. This CDR3 has 12 residues. V gave up 3 bases and J gave up 4 bases, with 7 bases separating them. Germline CDR1 reads SGHRS; CDR2 reads YFSETQ. The CDR3 DNA reads TGCGCCAGCAGCTCAGGGTTCTATGGCTACACCTTC. Protein sequence: CASSSGFYGYTF. The variable domain in full, completed from reference TRBV5-1 and TRBJ1-2, reads KAGVTQTPRYLIKTRGQQVTLSCSPISGHRSVSWYQQTPGQGLQFLFEYFSETQRNKGNFPGRFSGRQFSNSRSEMNVSTLELGDSALYLCASSSGFYGYTFGSGTRLTVV.

The V and J genes are TRBV2 and TRBJ2-1, with D possibly TRBD2 on 6 matching bases. The germline gives CDR1 SNHLY, CDR2 FYNNEI. CDR3 length equals 16 residues. V was pared by 3 bases and J by 0 bases, with 12 bases between. In DNA, the CDR3 is TGTGCCAGCAGTGACTCGGCGCGGGGCTCCTACAATGAGCAGTTCTTC. It encodes CASSDSARGSYNEQFF. The full variable domain, completed using reference TRBV2 and TRBJ2-1, is EPEVTQTPSHQVTQMGQEVILRCVPISNHLYFYWYRQILGQKVEFLVSFYNNEISEKSEIFDDQFSVERPDGSNFTLKIRSTKLEDSAMYFCASSDSARGSYNEQFFGPGTRLTVL.

The chain carries TRBV4-1 and TRBJ2-3, with D perhaps TRBD2 (7 bases). Trimming shortened V by 1 base and J by 1 base, and 15 bases separated the two germline ends. Germline values: CDR1 MGHRA, CDR2 YSYEKL. The CDR3 has 17 residues. For the CDR3, the DNA is TGCGCCAGCAGCCAAGTAGGGCAGGGGAGGGGCACAGATACGCAGTATTTT. It codes for CASSQVGQGRGTDTQYF.

The rearrangement links TRBV19 to TRBJ1-4; D gene ambiguous. This CDR3 region has 14 residues. Trimming took 4 bases from V and 5 from J, leaving 11 bases between them. Per germline, CDR1 LNHDA and CDR2 SQIVND (reference sequence). The DNA of the CDR3 is TGTGCCAGTAGTAGGGCGAGGGTAAATGAAAAACTGTTTTTT. It is translated as CASSRARVNEKLFF.

The gene calls are TRBV6-5 and TRBJ2-1; D could derive from TRBD1 or TRBD2 (7 bases each). Trimming removed 8 bases from V and 7 bases from J, with 21 bases in between. The CDR3 is made up of 15 amino acids. Germline V lookup: CDR1 MNHEY, CDR2 SVGAGI. The CDR3 coding sequence is TGTGCCAGCGCCCCAGGGGGGGACTCTGGGAATGAGCAGTTCTTC. It is translated as CASAPGGDSGNEQFF.